This T cell receptor beta chain was sequenced in a study of blood T cells in healthy people across ages. Study-level background: When template switching was applied, about one barcoded beta molecule was captured per two T cells.

This clonotype turned up a few times. For the second PCR, which ran for 7 to 11 cycles, a sample-barcoded 5' primer and a J-beta primer mix were used. One entry per CDR3 protein, called by TCRdb with MiXCR from the 5' RACE reads. This sample has more than 650,000 distinct CDR3 sequences, with roughly 26% found just once. Germline V gene sequence: CDR1 MNHNY, CDR2 SVGAGI (reference sequence). With 7 bases removed from V and 5 bases from J, the gap between germline ends came to 20 bases. The CDR3 sequence is 15 residues long. The same sample was also studied in work on T cells of mothers and their children. That source reports: cDNA was synthesized from all extracted RNA at around 1.5 ug per reaction. Added by the second PCR's M1S primer were sample barcodes and 2-4 random nucleotides.

Sequenced input: blood. This clonotype originated in a boy aged 10-17 years in good health. The chain is built from TRBV6-6 and TRBJ2-5; D possibly corresponds to TRBD1 (6 bases). CDR3 bases: TGTGCCAGCACCTTACGCCCGGGACAACAGGAGACCCAGTACTTC. It encodes CASTLRPGQQETQYF.